Following are 19 T cell receptor beta chains from one sample sequenced in a study of beta chain features in type 1 diabetes. The investigators reverse transcribed all of the isolated RNA, so they sequenced expressed TCRB transcripts. TCRdb keeps only in-frame clones here, not all; method: immunoSEQ multiplex PCR. The sample carries 810,000 or so clones, about a sixth recorded once. The sequencing input was naive CD4+ T cells from blood. These TCRs come from a woman aged 18-29 years in good health.

This clone was counted between two and nine times. The V and J genes are TRBV7-2 and TRBJ2-3; 10 nucleotides align to TRBD2. Germline V gene lookup returns CDR1 SGHTA and CDR2 FQGNSA. The CDR3 runs 16 residues. V was pared by 8 bases and J by 3 bases, with 11 bases of the junction left unmatched. CDR3 nucleotides: TGTGCCAGCGGCAGCGGGAGGGGGGGTAGTACAGATACGCAGTATTTT. As protein: CASGSGRGGSTDTQYF.

This clone was counted between two and nine times. The V call is TRBV11-1, the J call TRBJ2-2; 8 nucleotides align to TRBD1. Germline V gene lookup returns CDR1 SGHAT and CDR2 FQDESV (reference sequence). V trimming: 5 bases; J trimming: 5 bases; junction bases outside the gene matches: 7. This CDR3 has 15 amino acids. The CDR3 region has the DNA TGTGCCAGCAGCAGAAGGACAGGGTGGACCGGGGAGCTGTTTTTT. This sequence encodes CASSRRTGWTGELFF.

The table lists this clone with a few counts. J is TRBJ2-3 and V is TRBV10-2, with 8 bases aligning to TRBD1. In germline, CDR1 is WSHSY, CDR2 SAAADI. J gave up 5 bases and V 8 bases, and 12 bases lay outside the gene matches. The CDR3 sequence is 15 residues long. DNA for the CDR3: TGCGCCAGCGCGGACAGGGTCCACTTGGGAGATACGCAGTATTTT. Protein product: CASADRVHLGDTQYF.

In its sample, this clone was seen a few times. The V gene is TRBV4-2, the J gene TRBJ1-5, with 9 bases identical to TRBD1. Trimming took 4 bases from V and 5 from J; bases not matched to a gene: 3. The CDR3 is 14 residues long. Germline V gene lookup returns CDR1 LGHNA and CDR2 YNFKEQ. The CDR3 bases are TGTGCCAGCAGCCGACAGGGGGTGGATCAGCCCCAGCATTTT. Protein product: CASSRQGVDQPQHF.

The rearrangement joins TRBV7-2 to TRBJ1-5, with unresolved D. The V and J ends lost 5 bases and 4 bases respectively, with 15 bases between them. Per germline, CDR1 SGHTA and CDR2 FQGNSA. This CDR3 region has 15 residues. The CDR3 DNA reads TGTGCCAGCAGCGAGGGAAGGAGTTGGAATCAGCCCCAGCATTTT. Protein product: CASSEGRSWNQPQHF.

This clone has only a few counts. The chain has TRBV25-1 and TRBJ1-2; D gene unclear. Germline lookup yields CDR1 MGHDK and CDR2 SYGVNS. V gave up 1 base and J gave up 1 base, with 10 bases separating them. This CDR3 is built from 15 residues. CDR3 nucleotide sequence: TGTGCCAGCAGTGAATCGGGAAAATTTAACTATGGCTACACCTTC. It encodes CASSESGKFNYGYTF.

With regard to this clone: The junction departs from the called germline gene at one end, perhaps through a read error. The chain recombines TRBV6-6 with TRBJ1-1; D possibly corresponds to TRBD1 (6 bases). Germline CDR1 reads MNHNY; CDR2 reads SVGAGI (reference sequence). The CDR3 is 15 residues long. The CDR3 is CASTINGQMNTEAFF. Here the CDR3 DNA reads TGCGCCAGCACTATCAACGGACAGATGAACACTGAAGCTTTCTTT.

This clone was observed a handful of times. The rearrangement uses TRBV7-9 and TRBJ2-7, with D perhaps TRBD2 (5 bases). The CDR3 runs 13 residues. Germline lookup yields CDR1 SEHNR and CDR2 FQNEAQ (reference sequence). With 3 bases removed from V and 0 bases from J, the gap between germline ends came to 6 bases. The CDR3 nucleotides read TGTGCCAGCAGCTTGAGGGACTCCTACGAGCAGTACTTC. Protein sequence: CASSLRDSYEQYF. The full variable domain, rest sourced from reference TRBV7-9 and TRBJ2-7, is DTGVSQNPRHKITKRGQNVTFRCDPISEHNRLYWYRQTLGQGPEFLTYFQNEAQLEKSRLLSDRFSAERPKGSFSTLEIQRTEQGDSAMYLCASSLRDSYEQYFGPGTRLTVT.

This clone appeared a few times. The chain links TRBV7-9 to TRBJ2-5; D could derive from TRBD1 or TRBD2 (5 bases each). Per the germline V gene, CDR1 is SEHNR and CDR2 is FQNEAQ (reference sequence). V was trimmed by 3 bases and J by 3 bases, leaving 11 bases between them. CDR3 size: 14 residues. CDR3 bases: TGTGCCAGCAGCTTTTCGGGGCCTAAAGAGACCCAGTACTTC. As protein: CASSFSGPKETQYF. The full variable domain, completed using reference TRBV7-9 and TRBJ2-5, is DTGVSQNPRHKITKRGQNVTFRCDPISEHNRLYWYRQTLGQGPEFLTYFQNEAQLEKSRLLSDRFSAERPKGSFSTLEIQRTEQGDSAMYLCASSFSGPKETQYFGPGTRLLVL.

This clone came up a few times. This specimen includes other DNA sequences encoding the same CDR3. CDR3 protein: CSASYNYGYTF. In DNA form, the CDR3 reads TGCAGTGCTAGTTACAACTATGGCTACACCTTC. This sequence joins TRBV20-1 and TRBJ1-2; D unresolved. Trimming took 3 bases from V and 2 from J, leaving 4 bases between them. This CDR3 is 11 amino acids long. The germline V gene encodes CDR1 DFQATT and CDR2 SNEGSKA (reference sequence).

This clone was detected only a few times. The chain uses TRBV28 and TRBJ2-5; 9 nucleotides agree with TRBD2. This CDR3 spans 16 amino acids. Germline trimming cut 7 bases from V and 5 bases from J; bases unmatched to any gene: 14. Per germline, CDR1 MDHEN and CDR2 SYDVKM. CDR3 sequence (DNA): TGTGCCAGCAAAGGTCTACGCGGGAGGGCCGGGGAGACCCAGTACTTC. Translated, it gives CASKGLRGRAGETQYF.

In this sample, this clone turned up a few times. This chain uses TRBV4-3 with TRBJ2-2, with 10 bases aligning to TRBD2. This CDR3 comprises 18 residues. Looked up from germline, CDR1 is LGHNA and CDR2 is YSLEER. With 0 bases clipped from V and 5 bases from J, the junction kept 9 bases outside the gene matches. The CDR3 nucleotides are TGCGCCAGCAGCCAAGAGACAAGGGCTAGCGGGAGTACCGGGGAGCTGTTTTTT. This codes for CASSQETRASGSTGELFF.

The sample holds a few counts of this clone. The V call is TRBV7-6, the J call TRBJ2-1; tentative D call: TRBD1 (6 bases). The CDR3 contains 16 residues. CDR1 SGHVS and CDR2 FNYEAQ come from the germline V gene. Trimming removed 5 bases from V and 7 bases from J, with 21 bases in between. The CDR3 protein is CASSRHGQRRPNEQFF. The CDR3 DNA reads as TGTGCCAGCAGCCGTCATGGACAGCGACGCCCAAATGAGCAGTTCTTC.

This clone has just a few counts. J is TRBJ2-1 and V is TRBV5-4; D gene unclear. The length of the CDR3 is 14 residues. Germline lookup yields CDR1 SGHNT and CDR2 YYREEE (reference sequence). Between the trimmed V and J ends, which lost 0 bases and 3 bases, there was a span of 7 bases. CDR3 sequence (DNA): TGTGCCAGCAGCTTGGAGGCAGTCTACAATGAGCAGTTCTTC. This encodes CASSLEAVYNEQFF. Together with reference TRBV5-4 and TRBJ2-1, the CDR3 gives the full variable domain: ETGVTQSPTHLIKTRGQQVTLRCSSQSGHNTVSWYQQALGQGPQFIFQYYREEENGRGNFPPRFSGLQFPNYSSELNVNALELDDSALYLCASSLEAVYNEQFFGPGTRLTVL.

This clone was seen only a few times. The chain employs TRBV5-1 and TRBJ2-5; TRBD1 agrees at 7 bases. CDR3 size: 14 residues. With 4 bases clipped from V and 5 bases from J, the junction kept 8 bases outside the gene matches. CDR1 is SGHRS and CDR2 is YFSETQ in the germline V gene. This chain's CDR3 is CASSPHRGLETQYF. In nucleotides, the CDR3 is TGCGCCAGCAGCCCGCACAGGGGTTTGGAGACCCAGTACTTC.

The chain employs TRBV10-3 and TRBJ2-5; 7 bases are shared with TRBD1. The CDR3 sequence is 14 residues long. V trimming: 2 bases; J trimming: 4 bases; junction bases outside the gene matches: 4. Germline V gene data show CDR1 as ENHRY and CDR2 as SYGVKD. The CDR3 is CAISEVAGGETQYF. CDR3 nucleotides: TGTGCCATCAGTGAGGTGGCAGGGGGAGAGACCCAGTACTTC.

This clone showed up just a few times. The chain joins TRBV9 to TRBJ2-2; D gene ambiguous. CDR1 is SGDLS and CDR2 is YYNGEE in the germline V gene. With 2 bases removed from V and 7 bases from J, the gap between germline ends came to 6 bases. CDR3 length: 12 residues. DNA of the CDR3: TGTGCCAGCAGCGTTTATGGCGGGGAGCTGTTTTTT. Translating it yields CASSVYGGELFF.

The sample holds a few counts of this clone. Other DNA sequences in the sample encode the same CDR3. This chain uses TRBV15 with TRBJ2-5; D is uncertain. This CDR3 region has 12 residues. CDR1 and CDR2 from the germline V gene are LNHNV and YYDKDF (reference sequence). V lost 0 bases, J lost 5 bases, and 4 bases lay in between. The CDR3 loop is CATSRERETQYF. CDR3 sequence (DNA): TGTGCCACCAGCAGAGAAAGGGAGACCCAGTACTTC. The whole variable domain, remainder taken from reference TRBV15 and TRBJ2-5, is DAMVIQNPRYQVTQFGKPVTLSCSQTLNHNVMYWYQQKSSQAPKLLFHYYDKDFNNEADTPDNFQSRRPNTSFCFLDIRSPGLGDTAMYLCATSRERETQYFGPGTRLLVL.

This clone was recorded a few times. V usage is TRBV6-6 and J usage is TRBJ2-3; D is uncertain. CDR1 is MNHNY, CDR2 SVGAGI, per germline (reference sequence). The CDR3 contains 14 residues. V was trimmed by 2 bases and J by 3 bases, leaving 9 bases between them. Here the CDR3 reads CASSYTIKTDTQYF. The CDR3 DNA reads TGTGCCAGCAGTTACACCATCAAAACAGATACGCAGTATTTT.